Presented here are 5 T cell receptor beta chains from one specimen sequenced in a study of T-cell reconstitution after alpha-beta-depleted transplantation in children. Molecular barcoding with unique molecular identifiers was used for the TCRbeta library. TCRdb re-called the PCR reads with MiXCR, one entry per CDR3 protein. In the table there are around 200,000 distinct CDR3 sequences, roughly 9.1% of which are singletons. The starting material was PBMCs, mostly from graft donor cells, obtained 360 days after TCRalphabeta/CD19-depleted stem cell transplant. All receptors come from a male patient aged 2-9 years who had a stem cell transplant for acute myeloid leukemia, so the T cells may come from the graft donor.

The table lists this clonotype with many counts. This chain links TRBV20-1 with TRBJ2-3; D gene unclear. Trimming cost V 2 bases and J 6 bases, with 6 bases left between them. The CDR3 is made up of 11 amino acids. Germline CDR1 DFQATT, CDR2 SNEGSKA (reference sequence). The DNA for the CDR3 is TGCAGTGCTAGAACGTTCGATACGCAGTATTTT. Amino acids: CSARTFDTQYF.

The V gene is TRBV20-1, the J gene TRBJ2-1, with a weak D call TRBD2 (8 bases). Looked up from germline, CDR1 is DFQATT and CDR2 is SNEGSKA (reference sequence). The V gene lost 3 bases and the J gene lost 3 bases, with 12 bases spanning the gap. CDR3 size: 14 residues. The CDR3 DNA reads TGCAGTGCTAGCGGGAGGGGGCTCTACAATGAGCAGTTCTTC. Amino acids: CSASGRGLYNEQFF.

This chain uses TRBV10-3 with TRBJ2-1; 9 bases are shared with TRBD1. The CDR3 length is 18 residues. V was clipped by 4 bases and J by 8 bases; unmatched bases: 18. Germline-derived CDR1 and CDR2 are ENHRY and SYGVKD. Written as DNA, the CDR3 is TGTGCCATCAGTGCCTCCAAAGAGGGGGGACAGGGTGGACATGAGCAGTTCTTC. It is translated as CAISASKEGGQGGHEQFF.

There are a few counts of this clonotype. V usage is TRBV5-5 and J usage is TRBJ2-5; TRBD1 aligns across 10 bases. With V trimmed by 7 bases and J by 5 bases, 8 bases remained unmatched. The CDR3 runs 14 residues. Germline CDR1 and CDR2: SGHKS and YYEKEE (reference sequence). Written as DNA, the CDR3 is TGTGCCAGCGCGACGGGACAGGGGAGGGAGACCCAGTACTTC. Its protein is CASATGQGRETQYF.

There are many counts of this clonotype. This chain links TRBV10-3 with TRBJ1-2; unclear D gene. The length of the CDR3 is 14 residues. V lost 0 bases, J lost 2 bases, and 7 bases lay in between. Germline V gives CDR1 ENHRY, CDR2 SYGVKD. The DNA of the CDR3 is TGTGCCATCAGTGAGTCCCCAGCAAACTATGGCTACACCTTC. It translates to CAISESPANYGYTF.